This is a list of T cell receptor beta chains from one sample in a study of Ad26.COV2.S vaccination and SARS-CoV-2 variants. Libraries were prepared by immunoSEQ multiplex PCR; TCRdb keeps only in-frame clonotypes and omits some of them. The sample carries hundreds of thousands of clones, nearly 90% recorded once. The sample was peripheral blood, taken in a trial of Ad26.COV2.S vaccine versus placebo. Every receptor here comes from a person aged 18-65 years who received the Ad26.COV2.S COVID-19 vaccine or a placebo. The CDR3 runs from the conserved cysteine through the conserved F or W. D genes are given only for firm matches. Clone sizes are given selectively: once, few, many, or a class where the clone is expanded.

TRBJ2-2 NA TRBV7-2 NA CASSYFRGLLGDTGELFF NA
TRBJ1-1 once TRBV4-2 NA CASSQVQDMNTEAFF TGTGCCAGCAGCCAAGTTCAGGATATGAACACTGAAGCTTTCTTT
TRBJ1-1 once TRBV19 NA CASSFTRDTEAFF TGTGCCAGTAGTTTTACAAGGGACACTGAAGCTTTCTTT
TRBJ2-1 NA TRBV28 NA CASRFGGVYNEQFF TGTGCCAGCAGGTTTGGGGGAGTCTACAATGAGCAGTTCTTC
TRBJ1-4 NA TRBV4-1 TRBD1 CASSYTPGQGSEKLFF TGCGCCAGCAGCTACACCCCGGGACAGGGGAGCGAAAAACTGTTTTTT
TRBJ1-2 NA TRBV28 NA CASRRREYGYTF TGTGCCAGCAGGCGAAGGGAGTATGGCTACACCTTC
TRBJ1-2 NA TRBV11-3 TRBD1 CASSLGQGFGYTF TGTGCCAGCAGCTTAGGACAGGGGTTTGGCTACACCTTC
TRBJ1-2 NA TRBV25-1 NA CASSESRGGYTF TGTGCCAGCAGTGAATCTCGGGGCGGCTACACCTTC
TRBJ2-1 NA TRBV3-1/TRBV3-2 NA CASSSRTVRYNEQFF TGTGCCAGCAGCTCCCGGACCGTTCGCTACAATGAGCAGTTCTTC
TRBJ1-5 NA TRBV19 NA CASSIEGAGGQPQHF TGTGCCAGTAGTATAGAGGGGGCGGGGGGACAGCCCCAGCATTTT
TRBJ1-1 once TRBV5-5 NA CASSFPPGLDTEAFF TGTGCCAGCAGCTTCCCTCCCGGATTGGACACTGAAGCTTTCTTT
TRBJ1-4 NA TRBV30 NA CAWSPNTGNLGSNEKLFF TGTGCCTGGAGCCCAAATACAGGGAACTTGGGCTCTAATGAAAAACTGTTTTTT
TRBJ1-6 once TRBV6-5 NA CASSYSLFGNDSPLHF TGTGCCAGCAGTTACTCGTTGTTCGGGAATGATTCACCCCTCCACTTT
TRBJ2-5 NA TRBV2 NA CASSPRAWETQYF TGTGCCAGCAGCCCCAGGGCGTGGGAGACCCAGTACTTC
TRBJ2-3 NA TRBV29-1 NA CSVAGLKVTDTQYF TGCAGCGTTGCCGGGTTGAAGGTCACAGATACGCAGTATTTT
TRBJ2-1 NA TRBV5-1 NA CASSLRQGQGEQFF TGCGCCAGCAGCTTGAGGCAGGGGCAGGGTGAGCAGTTCTTC
TRBJ2-3 once TRBV20-1 NA CSARAGSTQYF TGCAGTGCTAGAGCGGGGAGCACGCAGTATTTT
TRBJ1-3 NA TRBV10-3 NA CAIGGSSGNTIYF TGTGCCATCGGGGGCAGCTCTGGAAACACCATATATTTT
TRBJ1-1 once TRBV28 NA CASRFRVIPQYYNTEAFF TGTGCCAGCAGATTCAGGGTAATACCACAATATTATAACACTGAAGCTTTCTTT
TRBJ2-1 once TRBV9 TRBD2 CASSAFLGLAGGNEQFF TGTGCCAGCAGCGCTTTTTTGGGACTAGCGGGGGGCAATGAGCAGTTCTTC
TRBJ2-2 NA TRBV5-1 NA CASSSTVNTGELFF TGCGCCAGCAGCTCGACCGTAAACACCGGGGAGCTGTTTTTT
TRBJ2-1 NA TRBV9 NA CASSVDLRGAEQFF TGTGCCAGCAGCGTCGATCTTAGGGGTGCTGAGCAGTTCTTC
TRBJ1-3 once TRBV3-1/TRBV3-2 NA CASSQWVGGFGNTIYF TGTGCCAGCAGCCAGTGGGTTGGCGGATTTGGAAACACCATATATTTT
TRBJ1-1 once TRBV5-1 NA CASSFNLNTEAFF TGCGCCAGCAGCTTTAATCTGAACACTGAAGCTTTCTTT
TRBJ1-1 NA TRBV7-8 TRBD1 CASSDRGHTEAFF TGTGCCAGCAGCGACAGGGGGCACACTGAAGCTTTCTTT
TRBJ1-1 NA TRBV6-5 NA CASSTLDSLNTEAFF TGTGCCAGCAGTACCCTAGACAGCCTGAACACTGAAGCTTTCTTT
TRBJ2-7 NA TRBV6-1 NA CASSDRGIHEQYF TGTGCCAGCAGTGACAGGGGTATCCACGAGCAGTACTTC
TRBJ1-4 NA TRBV6-5 NA CASRGGEKLFF TGTGCCAGCAGGGGCGGCGAAAAACTGTTTTTT
TRBJ2-3 NA TRBV11-2 NA CASSFVDTQYF TGTGCCAGCAGCTTCGTAGATACGCAGTATTTT
TRBJ2-7 NA TRBV20-1 NA CSASTGPVYEQYF TGCAGTGCTAGTACAGGGCCGGTCTACGAGCAGTACTTC
TRBJ1-2 NA TRBV19 TRBD1 CASSMLPGQGGRKNGYTF TGTGCCAGTAGTATGCTTCCGGGACAGGGAGGGAGGAAAAATGGCTACACCTTC
TRBJ2-1 NA TRBV15 TRBD2 CATSGGRLAGYNEQFF TGTGCCACCAGCGGGGGGCGACTAGCGGGTTACAATGAGCAGTTCTTC
TRBJ1-2 NA TRBV11-2 NA CASSAGLDYGYTF TGTGCCAGCAGCGCGGGACTAGACTATGGCTACACCTTC
TRBJ2-5 NA TRBV24-1 NA CATSDPRNRGKETQYF TGTGCCACCAGTGACCCTCGAAATCGGGGCAAAGAGACCCAGTACTTC